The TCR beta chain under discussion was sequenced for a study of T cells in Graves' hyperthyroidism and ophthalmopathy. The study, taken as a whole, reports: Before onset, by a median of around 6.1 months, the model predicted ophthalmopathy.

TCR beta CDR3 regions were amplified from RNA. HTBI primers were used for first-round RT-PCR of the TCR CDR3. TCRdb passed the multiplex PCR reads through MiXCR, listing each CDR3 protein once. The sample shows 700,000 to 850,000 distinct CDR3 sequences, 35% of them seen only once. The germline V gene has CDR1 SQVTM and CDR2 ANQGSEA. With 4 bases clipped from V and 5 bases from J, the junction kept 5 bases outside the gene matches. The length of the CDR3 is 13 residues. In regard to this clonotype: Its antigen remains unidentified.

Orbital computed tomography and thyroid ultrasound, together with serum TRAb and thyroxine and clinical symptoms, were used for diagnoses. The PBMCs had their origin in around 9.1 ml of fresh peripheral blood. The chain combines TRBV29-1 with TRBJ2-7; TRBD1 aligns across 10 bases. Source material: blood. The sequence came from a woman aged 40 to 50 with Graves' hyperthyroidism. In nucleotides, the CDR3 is TGCAGCGTTGCCAGGGGACAGGGGAACGAGCAGTACTTC. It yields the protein CSVARGQGNEQYF.